This entry features one T cell receptor (beta chain) sequence. What it binds is unknown. Relative to the germline gene, one junction end is altered; a read error may explain this. Described time point: blood 2 weeks post-SBRT. Treatment specified: 15 Gy SBRT to primary tumor, nephrectomy 4 weeks later. Serial blood draws occurred at baseline and 2 and 4 weeks post-SBRT. The tumor was a clear cell renal cell carcinoma. The CDR3 runs to 12 residues. CDR1 is SGHAT, CDR2 FQNNGV, per germline. Assay: immunoSEQ multiplex PCR; the TCRdb copy retains only in-frame clones and omits some. Of tens of thousands of clones listed, about 86% are singletons. The sample is drawn from a study of radiation and T cells in renal cell carcinoma. Study at large: Nephrectomy followed 15 Gy stereotactic body radiation by 4 weeks. Points from the study as a whole: From baseline, blood top tumor clonotypes peaked at 2 weeks post-radiation.

This chain connects TRBV11-2 to TRBJ2-3; unclear D gene. This TCR was recovered from a woman aged 45-59 years with renal cell carcinoma. The sample here was blood, taken from a patient whose treatment included radiotherapy and nephrectomy. DNA for the CDR3: TGTGCCAGCAGCCTAGATAAAGATACGCAGTATTTT. Protein product: CASSLDKDTQYF.